These T cell receptor beta chains were read from a single sample in a study of beta chain features in type 1 diabetes. Assay: immunoSEQ multiplex PCR; the TCRdb copy retains only in-frame clones and omits some. The sample carries 200,000 to 300,000 clones, about a tenth recorded once. Sequencing used naive CD4+ T cells from blood. These receptor sequences come from a man under 40 with type 1 diabetes. Both conserved end residues are part of each CDR3. D genes are given only for firm matches. A clone size is listed for some rows: how often the clone was seen (once, few, many), or a class if it is expanded.

V gene,clone size,J gene,D gene,CDR3 DNA,CDR3 protein
TRBV7-3,few,TRBJ1-2,TRBD1,TGTGCCAGCAGCCCATCCGGGACAGCTAATGGCTACACCTTC,CASSPSGTANGYTF
TRBV23-1,few,TRBJ1-6,-,TGCGCCAGCATAACAGGGCCACCAGGAAATTCACCCCTCCACTTT,CASITGPPGNSPLHF
TRBV5-6,few,TRBJ2-7,-,TGTGCCAGCAGCCCGGGACACTACGAGCAGTACTTC,CASSPGHYEQYF
TRBV18,-,TRBJ2-7,TRBD1,TGTGCCAGCTCACCGCCGACAGGGCGGAACGAGCAGTACTTC,CASSPPTGRNEQYF
TRBV29-1,-,TRBJ2-7,TRBD1,TGCAGCGTTAAGGACAGGTTAGGATACTACGAGCAGTACTTC,CSVKDRLGYYEQYF
TRBV4-3,few,TRBJ2-1,-,TGCGCCAGCAGCCAAGCCCCTATAAGCTCCTACAATGAGCAGTTCTTC,CASSQAPISSYNEQFF
TRBV7-8,few,TRBJ1-5,TRBD1,TGTGCCAGCAGCTTAGACAGGGGGTACAATCAGCCCCAGCATTTT,CASSLDRGYNQPQHF
TRBV7-9,-,TRBJ1-2,TRBD1,TGTGCCAGCAGCCCTCCCCCAGGGGGCCTCGGGGAGGGCTACACCTTC,CASSPPPGGLGEGYTF
TRBV29-1,few,TRBJ2-5,TRBD2,TGCAGCGCTTGGACTAGCGGGGGGGAGACCCAGTACTTC,CSAWTSGGETQYF
TRBV5-1,-,TRBJ2-7,TRBD1,TGCGCCAGCAGCACGGGACAGGGGGCCTGGTACGAGCAGTACTTC,CASSTGQGAWYEQYF
TRBV2,few,TRBJ2-3,TRBD1,TGTGCCAGCAGTTCCCCGGACAGGCGAGGCACAGATACGCAGTATTTT,CASSSPDRRGTDTQYF
TRBV4-3,few,TRBJ2-3,TRBD1,TGCGCCAGCAGCCAAGATGACAGGGGGCTTGGAGATACGCAGTATTTT,CASSQDDRGLGDTQYF
TRBV9,few,TRBJ2-2,TRBD2,TGTGCCAGCAGCGCCGGGGGGGCCGACGCGAACACCGGGGAGCTGTTTTTT,CASSAGGADANTGELFF
TRBV29-1,few,TRBJ2-3,TRBD2,TGCAGCGTTGGCTGGATTAGCGGGGGGAACACAGATACGCAGTATTTT,CSVGWISGGNTDTQYF
TRBV27,-,TRBJ2-1,-,TGTGCCAGCAGTTTCGGGAGCTCCTACAATGAGCAGTTCTTC,CASSFGSSYNEQFF
TRBV9,-,TRBJ1-3,-,TGTGCCAGCAGCGTCGACGGGGACTCTGGAAACACCATATATTTT,CASSVDGDSGNTIYF
TRBV19,-,TRBJ2-7,TRBD2,TGTGCCAGTAGTACCAGCGGGGGGACCTTCTCCTACGAGCAGTACTTC,CASSTSGGTFSYEQYF
TRBV5-6,-,TRBJ2-7,-,TGTGCCAGCAGCTTGGTCTCCGGGGACGAGCAGTACTTC,CASSLVSGDEQYF
TRBV5-1,-,TRBJ2-5,TRBD1,TGCGCCAGCAGCCCGGGGACAGCTGAAGAGACCCAGTACTTC,CASSPGTAEETQYF
TRBV5-1,few,TRBJ2-5,-,TGCGCCAGCAGCTTGGTACAGGGACAAGAGACCCAGTACTTC,CASSLVQGQETQYF
TRBV21-1,-,TRBJ2-7,-,TGTGCCAGCAGCAAATATCCCAGAACCACCTACGAGCAGTACTTC,CASSKYPRTTYEQYF
TRBV4-1,few,TRBJ1-5,-,TGCGCCAGCAGCCAACGAGATAGGTCCGGGCAGCCCCAGCATTTT,CASSQRDRSGQPQHF
TRBV7-8,few,TRBJ2-6,-,TGTGCCAGCAGCGTAATTGCCCTCCAGGGGAAATCTGGGGCCAACGTCCTGACTTTC,CASSVIALQGKSGANVLTF
TRBV2,-,TRBJ1-2,TRBD1,TGTGCCAGCAGTTCCGGGACAGGATTTTCCTATGGCTACACCTTC,CASSSGTGFSYGYTF
TRBV7-9,-,TRBJ1-1,-,TGTGCCAGCAGCTTCAGAGGGAACACTGAAGCTTTCTTT,CASSFRGNTEAFF
TRBV27,few,TRBJ2-1,TRBD1,TGTGCCAGCAGCAAGCCGGGACAGGGGCGGCTTGAGCAGTTCTTC,CASSKPGQGRLEQFF
TRBV7-9,few,TRBJ2-7,-,TGTGCCAGCAGCCCCCCTCGGGACGAGCAGTACTTC,CASSPPRDEQYF
TRBV5-4,-,TRBJ2-7,TRBD1,TGTGCCAGCAGCTTGAAGAGCCAGGGGGCTTTGGACGAGCAGTACTTC,CASSLKSQGALDEQYF
TRBV5-1,few,TRBJ1-1,-,TGCGCCAGCAGCTTGGGGGACACCGGTATGGATGAAGCTTTCTTT,CASSLGDTGMDEAFF
TRBV2,few,TRBJ2-7,TRBD1,TGTGCCAGCAGCCAAGACAGGGGATCCTACGAGCAGTACTTC,CASSQDRGSYEQYF
TRBV27,-,TRBJ1-5,TRBD1,TGTGCCAGCAGTCAGACAGGGGTTTTTGGTCAGCCCCAGCATTTT,CASSQTGVFGQPQHF
TRBV10-3,-,TRBJ2-3,TRBD2,TGTGCCATCATGGGGCTAGCGGATACAGATACGCAGTATTTT,CAIMGLADTDTQYF
TRBV6-1,-,TRBJ2-3,-,TGTGCCAGCAGTGGGAGAGAGCCCCTTACGCAGTATTTT,CASSGREPLTQYF
TRBV18,-,TRBJ2-5,TRBD1,TGTGCCAGCTCACGTCGGGACAGCCAAGAGACCCAGTACTTC,CASSRRDSQETQYF
TRBV4-3,few,TRBJ2-1,-,TGCGCCAGCAGCCCTCTCCTAGCCGAGGGTTACAATGAGCAGTTCTTC,CASSPLLAEGYNEQFF
TRBV19,-,TRBJ2-5,-,TGTGCCAGTAGTCTCAGGGAGACCCAGTACTTC,CASSLRETQYF
TRBV6-5,-,TRBJ2-5,TRBD2,TGTGCCAGCACCTCTAGCGGGGGTGAGACCCAGTACTTC,CASTSSGGETQYF
TRBV5-1,few,TRBJ2-7,TRBD1,TGCGCCAGCAGCTTGGGACAGGGGGACGAGCAGTACTTC,CASSLGQGDEQYF
TRBV11-2,few,TRBJ1-1,-,TGTGCCAGCAGCTTACAAGGACTTCTGAACACTGAAGCTTTCTTT,CASSLQGLLNTEAFF